These 23 T cell receptor beta chains originate from one sample sequenced in a study of blood T cell repertoires in COVID-19. Only in-frame clones appear in the TCRdb table, and some are missing; sequencing was by immunoSEQ multiplex PCR. The data hold about 250,000 clones, with around 80% observed a single time. Material for sequencing was PBMCs or T cells enriched from blood (not recorded which). All receptors derive from a man aged 40-49 years who had been exposed to COVID-19.

The rearrangement uses TRBV10-3 and TRBJ2-3; D gene ambiguous. Trimming removed 8 bases at V and 2 bases at J, with 11 bases between. Germline V gene sequence: CDR1 ENHRY, CDR2 SYGVKD. The CDR3 loop spans 13 amino acids. The CDR3 nucleotides are TGTGCCATCCGCGCATTTGACACAGATACGCAGTATTTT. Translating it yields CAIRAFDTDTQYF.

J is TRBJ2-7 and V is TRBV5-8; D might be TRBD2 (5 bases). The CDR3 sequence is 16 residues long. The germline CDR1 and CDR2 sequences are SGHTS and YDEGEE. Trimming took 2 bases from V and 2 from J, leaving 17 bases between them. For the CDR3, the DNA is TGTGCCAGCAGCTTATTTCTAGCCTACACCGCCTACGAGCAGTACTTC. Translation gives CASSLFLAYTAYEQYF.

The CDR3 DNA reads TGCGCCAACCGGACAGGGGGCCTTCCCGGGGAGCTGTTTTTT. Translation gives CANRTGGLPGELFF. The V and J genes are TRBV23-1 and TRBJ2-2; TRBD1 agrees at 11 bases. TRBV23-1 is annotated as an ORF whose role is uncertain. The CDR3 length is 14 residues. V lost 10 bases to trimming and J lost 6 bases; unmatched junction nucleotides: 7.

About this clone: Additional DNA sequences in this sample encode the identical CDR3. The chain is built from TRBV5-1 and TRBJ2-7; the match to TRBD2 covers 8 bases. Per germline, CDR1 SGHRS and CDR2 YFSETQ. CDR3 length: 15 residues. The trim removed 4 bases at V and 2 bases at J, leaving 8 bases unmatched. CDR3: CASSPGGEPTYEQYF. The CDR3 DNA follows: TGCGCCAGCAGCCCGGGAGGGGAGCCTACCTACGAGCAGTACTTC.

This chain links TRBV2 with TRBJ2-7; no definite D call. CDR1 and CDR2 from the germline V gene are SNHLY and FYNNEI. The CDR3 consists of 13 residues. Trimming removed 2 bases from V and 0 bases from J, with 5 bases in between. This CDR3 reads CASSEFSSYEQYF. The CDR3 DNA sequence: TGTGCCAGCAGTGAATTTAGCTCCTACGAGCAGTACTTC.

This clone was observed many times. Germline is not matched at one junction end, which may reflect a read error. V gene TRBV19 combines with J gene TRBJ2-7, with D tentatively TRBD2 (6 bases). The germline V gene has CDR1 LNHDA and CDR2 SQIVND (reference sequence). The CDR3 covers 12 residues. The CDR3 is CASSLRDSSPLF. As DNA, the CDR3 is TGTGCCAGTAGCCTCCGGGACTCTTCACCCCTCTTC.

The chain carries TRBV29-1 and TRBJ2-3; D possibly corresponds to TRBD2 (5 bases). The CDR3 runs to 12 residues. Germline loops: CDR1 SQVTM, CDR2 ANQGSEA. Trimming cost V 6 bases and J 6 bases, with 13 bases left between them. This CDR3 is CSVTRGADTQYF. The CDR3, as DNA: TGCAGCGTGACCCGGGGAGCCGATACGCAGTATTTT.

V usage is TRBV24-1 and J usage is TRBJ1-2; D not certain. Trimming pared 3 bases from V and 7 bases from J, leaving 14 bases between. Per germline, CDR1 KGHDR and CDR2 SFDVKD. The CDR3 contains 14 residues. CDR3 bases: TGTGCCACCAGTGATACTGGAGGGCTGGTTGGCTACACCTTC. It translates to CATSDTGGLVGYTF.

This rearrangement joins TRBV4-1 to TRBJ1-5; D might be TRBD1 (5 bases). V was shortened by 1 base and J by 6 bases, with 16 bases between the two germline ends. The CDR3 sequence is 16 residues long. Germline CDR1 is MGHRA and CDR2 is YSYEKL. Here the CDR3 reads CASSQAGVRDGQPQHF. The DNA for the CDR3 is TGCGCCAGCAGCCAAGCGGGGGTGAGGGATGGTCAGCCCCAGCATTTT.

The chain couples TRBV7-2 to TRBJ2-7; D may be TRBD2 (5 bases). The CDR3 runs 13 residues. The germline V and J ends were trimmed by 6 bases and 7 bases, with 16 bases remaining between them. The germline gives CDR1 SGHTA, CDR2 FQGNSA. This CDR3 reads CASRKTGSWEQYF. CDR3 nucleotide sequence: TGTGCCAGCAGGAAAACGGGGTCGTGGGAGCAGTACTTC.

The V gene is TRBV7-9, the J gene TRBJ2-5; TRBD1 aligns across 7 bases. V shed 9 bases, J shed 5 bases, and the junction held 15 bases outside the gene matches. CDR1 is SEHNR and CDR2 is FQNEAQ in the germline V gene (reference sequence). The CDR3 runs to 15 residues. CDR3: CASSTWTGRVETQYF. The CDR3 region has the DNA TGTGCCAGTTCCACGTGGACAGGACGGGTGGAGACCCAGTACTTC. The full variable domain, rest sourced from reference TRBV7-9 and TRBJ2-5, is DTGVSQNPRHKITKRGQNVTFRCDPISEHNRLYWYRQTLGQGPEFLTYFQNEAQLEKSRLLSDRFSAERPKGSFSTLEIQRTEQGDSAMYLCASSTWTGRVETQYFGPGTRLLVL.

This sequence joins TRBV24-1 and TRBJ2-2; D is undetermined. The V end was cut by 5 bases, the J end by 1 base, with 10 bases between. Germline V gene lookup returns CDR1 KGHDR and CDR2 SFDVKD. This CDR3 contains 15 residues. CDR3 sequence reads: CATSVEQLNTGELFF. DNA for the CDR3: TGTGCCACCAGTGTGGAACAGCTGAACACCGGGGAGCTGTTTTTT.

The chain recombines TRBV11-3 with TRBJ1-1; the match to TRBD1 covers 8 bases. The J segment lost 7 bases and the V segment lost 5 bases, leaving 6 bases of the junction unmatched. The germline CDR1 and CDR2 sequences are SGHNT and YENEEA. This CDR3 has 13 amino acids. Written as DNA, the CDR3 is TGTGCCAGCAGCCCATACAGGGGGAATGAAGCTTTCTTT. Protein sequence: CASSPYRGNEAFF.

This clone was counted only a few times. This chain joins TRBV6-5 and TRBJ2-5, with 7 bases fitting TRBD2. The CDR3 runs to 15 residues. Germline V gives CDR1 MNHEY, CDR2 SVGAGI. V lost 10 bases and J lost 7; bases outside the gene matches: 18. In nucleotides, the CDR3 is TGTGCCACCAAGACGACGGCGGGAGCTCAGGGGACCCAGTACTTC. Translation gives CATKTTAGAQGTQYF.

V is TRBV7-8 and J is TRBJ2-7; 9 bases align to TRBD2. CDR3 length: 15 residues. CDR1 SGHVS and CDR2 FQNEAQ come from the germline V gene. After removal of 3 bases from V and 3 bases from J, the junction contained 6 bases not matched to a gene. This chain's CDR3 is CASSLGTSFFYEQYF. DNA for the CDR3: TGTGCCAGCAGCTTGGGGACTAGCTTCTTCTACGAGCAGTACTTC.

The chain combines TRBV6-1 with TRBJ2-3; D not certain. The CDR3 contains 14 residues. The germline CDR1 and CDR2 sequences are MNHNS and SASEGT. Deletions cut 5 bases from V and 2 bases from J, with 11 bases between. The CDR3 coding sequence is TGTGCCAGCAGTTATGGGCCGAACACAGATACGCAGTATTTT. It is translated as CASSYGPNTDTQYF.

CDR3 DNA: TGTGCCAGCAGCCTATCCATGGCCTCCGAGCAGTACTTC. Translated: CASSLSMASEQYF. The V call is TRBV3-1 (or the pseudogene TRBV3-2), the J call TRBJ2-7, with D uncertain. Trimming took 4 bases from V and 6 from J, leaving 13 bases between them. There are 13 residues in the CDR3. The germline gives CDR1 LGHDT, CDR2 YNNKEL (reference sequence).

This clone was seen a handful of times. This chain links TRBV19 with TRBJ2-1, with TRBD2 identical over 10 bases. The CDR3 loop spans 15 amino acids. V shed 7 bases, J shed 9 bases, and the junction held 12 bases outside the gene matches. Per the germline V gene, CDR1 is LNHDA and CDR2 is SQIVND (reference sequence). In DNA form, the CDR3 reads TGTGCCAGTAAGCGTGGAACTAGCGGGAACGGTGAGCAGTTCTTC. It codes for CASKRGTSGNGEQFF.

This chain joins TRBV7-9 and TRBJ1-5; D perhaps matches TRBD1 (5 bases). V lost 1 base to trimming and J lost 7 bases, with 11 bases between them. Germline CDR1 is SEHNR and CDR2 is FQNEAQ (reference sequence). The CDR3 loop spans 14 amino acids. This CDR3 reads CASSLEGGEQPQHF. Written as DNA, the CDR3 is TGTGCCAGCAGCTTAGAGGGAGGGGAACAGCCCCAGCATTTT.

This sequence joins TRBV4-1 and TRBJ2-2, with a weak D call TRBD2 (6 bases). The V end lost 3 bases, the J end lost 6 bases, and 8 bases lay between the germline ends. The CDR3 contains 13 residues. Germline V CDR1 and CDR2: MGHRA, YSYEKL. CDR3 sequence (DNA): TGCGCCAGCAGCCATTGGGAGGCCGGGGAGCTGTTTTTT. It is translated as CASSHWEAGELFF.

The CDR3 DNA reads as TGTGCCAGCAGCTGGGACAGGGGGCGGGATGAGCAGTTCTTC. This gives the protein CASSWDRGRDEQFF. The chain couples TRBV11-3 to TRBJ2-1, with 12 bases fitting TRBD1. With V trimmed by 4 bases and J by 8 bases, 3 bases remained unmatched. This CDR3 is built from 14 residues. Germline CDR1 is SGHNT and CDR2 is YENEEA.

This chain links TRBV6-5 with TRBJ2-1, with 12 bases lining up with TRBD2. The CDR3 length is 15 residues. Germline V CDR1 and CDR2: MNHEY, SVGAGI. Trimming at V came to 6 bases and at J to 5 bases, leaving 5 bases not matched to a gene. The CDR3 loop reads CASRLAGGPDNEQFF. The CDR3 nucleotides are TGTGCCAGCAGGCTAGCGGGAGGGCCTGACAATGAGCAGTTCTTC.

The rearrangement links TRBV11-2 to TRBJ2-4; 8 nucleotides line up with TRBD2. This CDR3 has 17 residues. J was trimmed by 1 base and V by 1 base; bases with no gene match: 6. CDR1 is SGHAT, CDR2 FQNNGV, per germline. The CDR3: CASSLGLVAGAKNIQYF. As DNA, the CDR3 is TGTGCCAGCAGCTTAGGTCTAGTAGCGGGGGCCAAAAACATTCAGTACTTC. Full variable domain (outside the CDR3, taken from reference TRBV11-2 and TRBJ2-4): EAGVAQSPRYKIIEKRQSVAFWCNPISGHATLYWYQQILGQGPKLLIQFQNNGVVDDSQLPKDRFSAERLKGVDSTLKIQPAKLEDSAVYLCASSLGLVAGAKNIQYFGAGTRLSVL.